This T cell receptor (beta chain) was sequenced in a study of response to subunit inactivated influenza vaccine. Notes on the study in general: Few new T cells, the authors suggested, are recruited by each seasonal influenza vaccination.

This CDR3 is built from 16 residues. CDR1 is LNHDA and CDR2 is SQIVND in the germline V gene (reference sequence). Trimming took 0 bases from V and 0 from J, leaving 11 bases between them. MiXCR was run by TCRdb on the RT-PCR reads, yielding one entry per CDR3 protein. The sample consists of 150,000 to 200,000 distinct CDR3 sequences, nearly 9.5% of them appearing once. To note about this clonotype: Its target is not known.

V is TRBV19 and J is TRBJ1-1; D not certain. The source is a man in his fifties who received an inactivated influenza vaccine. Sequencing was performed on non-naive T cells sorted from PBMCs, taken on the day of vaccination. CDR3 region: CASSIDGRSMNTEAFF. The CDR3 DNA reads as TGTGCCAGTAGTATAGATGGACGGAGCATGAACACTGAAGCTTTCTTT.